Listed below are T cell receptor beta chains from one sample, sequenced in a study of identical twins' blood T cells. In TCRdb, the 5' RACE reads were re-called with MiXCR into one record per CDR3 protein. The sample holds hundreds of thousands of distinct CDR3 sequences, roughly 31% seen once. Input material: PBMCs. Receptors were obtained from a woman aged 18-50 years in good health. Each CDR3 is given with its conserved first and last residue.

J gene	V gene	CDR3 length	CDR3 protein
TRBJ1-1	TRBV4-3	14	CASSQGGRNTEAFF
TRBJ2-1	TRBV30	15	CAWSPTGLEDNEQFF
TRBJ1-1	TRBV13	13	CASSTTAATEAFF
TRBJ1-2	TRBV20-1	12	CNARQGRNGYTF
TRBJ1-3	TRBV18	15	CASSPPRDSGNTIYF
TRBJ1-2	TRBV7-2	13	CASSTQAPYGYTF
TRBJ2-3	TRBV11-2	15	CASSPVGQSTDTQYF
TRBJ1-5	TRBV6-6	13	CTSRKTGDQPQHF
TRBJ1-1	TRBV12-3/TRBV12-4	17	CASSPGLREHWNTEAFF
TRBJ2-2	TRBV14	14	CASSQDTRTGELFF
TRBJ2-3	TRBV7-8	13	CASSLGRSDTQYF
TRBJ1-5	TRBV20-1	13	CSARVGGDQPQHF
TRBJ2-1	TRBV20-1	13	CSATGGSSSKQFF
TRBJ2-2	TRBV11-2	16	CASSFVARGGTGELFF
TRBJ2-4	TRBV20-1	17	CSAREVPGGLVKNIQYF
TRBJ1-5	TRBV14	17	CASSNNAGTGLIQPQHF
TRBJ1-1	TRBV29-1	11	CSGEGDTEAFF
TRBJ1-4	TRBV13	14	CASSLGESGEKLFF
TRBJ1-4	TRBV5-1	15	CASSLRPTVEEKLFF
TRBJ1-3	TRBV29-1	14	CSVVLLGAGNTIYF
TRBJ1-5	TRBV19	13	CASDDRGWWPQHF
TRBJ1-2	TRBV5-1	13	CASNPGGNYGYTF
TRBJ1-2	TRBV9	14	CASSPRYQGQGHTF
TRBJ2-2	TRBV9	15	CASALGGVGTGELFF
TRBJ1-1	TRBV29-1	11	CSFGRNTEAFF
TRBJ2-7	TRBV29-1	13	CSVEDLQGRAQYF
TRBJ1-4	TRBV28	15	CASSLFRGWGEKLFF
TRBJ1-6	TRBV6-1	17	CASSEAAGFSYNSPLHF
TRBJ1-3	TRBV11-3	16	CASSLVARTTGNTIYF
TRBJ1-1	TRBV29-1	10	CGGRDTEAFF
TRBJ1-5	TRBV6-6	18	CASSYPQGKGSDNQPQHF
TRBJ2-1	TRBV20-1	21	CSAPWGFPGLAGDRSYNEQFF
TRBJ2-1	TRBV11-1	15	CASRTGTGSSNEQFF
TRBJ2-2	TRBV29-1	13	CSAQPANTGELFF
TRBJ1-1	TRBV20-1	15	CSARDVGQGGTEAFF
TRBJ1-1	TRBV10-3	14	CAISSEAMNTEAFF
TRBJ2-5	TRBV7-9	14	CASSHHSFPETQYF
TRBJ2-3	TRBV3-1	13	CASWAGTTDTQYF
TRBJ1-5	TRBV6-5	15	CASSLKGDGNQPQHF
TRBJ2-1	TRBV19	14	CASSIGGFHNEQFF
TRBJ1-2	TRBV6-5	15	CASSNPRGDGSGYTF
TRBJ2-7	TRBV20-1	14	CSARTPLGGYEQYF
TRBJ1-5	TRBV28	15	CASSLETGLNQPQHF
TRBJ1-2	TRBV7-9	15	CASSFSTGYNYGYTF
TRBJ2-5	TRBV20-1	14	CSATTTGARETQYF